A selection of T cell receptor beta chains follows, all from one sample in a study of blood T cell repertoires in COVID-19. The repertoire was sequenced with immunoSEQ multiplex PCR; TCRdb's copy has only in-frame clones and lacks some. Altogether hundreds of thousands of clones are present, about four fifths being singletons, with the ten largest covering about 8.9%. The sample comprised peripheral blood. Every receptor here comes from a woman aged 45 to 65 with acute or convalescent COVID-19. The CDR3 runs from the conserved cysteine through the conserved F or W. A D gene is named only where the DNA matches it firmly. Expanded clones are given a class, and other clones once, few, many or no size at all.

TGTGCCAGCAGCTTTGGGAGAGGGTCAGAAAAACTGTTTTTT	CASSFGRGSEKLFF	TRBV5-5	TRBJ1-4	NA	NA
TGTGCCACCAGTGATCACGAAGCGGGAGGGGGGGAGACCCAGTACTTC	CATSDHEAGGGETQYF	TRBV24-1	TRBJ2-5	NA	TRBD2
TGTGCCAGCAGCGTCCAGGGGGGACAGGGATACGAGCAGTACTTC	CASSVQGGQGYEQYF	TRBV9	TRBJ2-7	NA	TRBD1
TGTGCCAGCAGCCCTAAACCTGGCGAGCAGTACTTC	CASSPKPGEQYF	TRBV7-9	TRBJ2-7	NA	NA
TGTGCCACCAGTGATTGGACAGGGGGTACAGAGACCCAGTACTTC	CATSDWTGGTETQYF	TRBV24-1	TRBJ2-5	NA	TRBD1
TGTGCCAGCAGCTTAGGGGGCTCTGGGGCCAACGTCCTGACTTTC	CASSLGGSGANVLTF	TRBV5-6	TRBJ2-6	NA	NA
TGTGCCAGCAGTCACGGGACTAGCGAGAGCACAGATACGCAGTATTTT	CASSHGTSESTDTQYF	TRBV5-4	TRBJ2-3	NA	TRBD2
TGTGCCAGCGATGTTGGACGGGGAGGGACCTACGAGCAGTACTTC	CASDVGRGGTYEQYF	TRBV6-5	TRBJ2-7	once	TRBD2
TGTGCCAGCAAAGCGGGACCCCGGGGAGAGACCCAGTACTTC	CASKAGPRGETQYF	TRBV2	TRBJ2-5	NA	TRBD2
TGTGCCAACCTAAACCCCCATTCTTCCTCTGGAAACACCATATATTTT	CANLNPHSSSGNTIYF	TRBV6-4	TRBJ1-3	NA	NA
TGTGCCAGCAGCTTAGCGGACAGGAACAACGGGGAGCTGTTTTTT	CASSLADRNNGELFF	TRBV7-6	TRBJ2-2	NA	TRBD1
TGTGCTAGTGGTTTAGGAGGGGTTGCCTACGAGCAGTACTTC	CASGLGGVAYEQYF	TRBV12-5	TRBJ2-7	NA	NA
TGTGCCAGCAGCCCCCTGGCCGCGAACACTGAAGCTTTCTTT	CASSPLAANTEAFF	TRBV9	TRBJ1-1	NA	NA
TGCGCCAGCAGCTTGGGTAGGAACACTGAAGCTTTCTTT	CASSLGRNTEAFF	TRBV5-1	TRBJ1-1	few	NA
TGTGCCAGCAGAAAAGTAACCGGGACTAGCGGCAATGAGCAGTTCTTC	CASRKVTGTSGNEQFF	TRBV7-9	TRBJ2-1	NA	TRBD2
TGCAGCGCTGGAGGCGGAAAAGAGACCCAGTACTTC	CSAGGGKETQYF	TRBV29-1	TRBJ2-5	NA	NA
TGTGCCAGCAGACCCGCCGTGAGCTCTGGAAACACCATATATTTT	CASRPAVSSGNTIYF	TRBV21-1	TRBJ1-3	NA	NA
TGTGCCACTCGAACAGGGGCCCCGTCGACAGATACGCAGTATTTT	CATRTGAPSTDTQYF	TRBV6-5	TRBJ2-3	NA	TRBD1
TGCGCCAGCAGGCGTGTTGGGGGGAGGGCCGGGCAATACGAGCAGTACTTC	CASRRVGGRAGQYEQYF	TRBV5-1	TRBJ2-7	NA	TRBD2
TGTGCCAGCAGTTACTCGAAACAGGTGGGCACAGATACGCAGTATTTT	CASSYSKQVGTDTQYF	TRBV6-5	TRBJ2-3	NA	NA
TGTGCCAGTAGTGATTCGACAGGGCTCTATGGCTACACCTTC	CASSDSTGLYGYTF	TRBV19	TRBJ1-2	NA	TRBD1
TGTGCCAGCAGCGTAGTAGCTGGGACAGGGAATTGGAACCAAGAGACCCAGTACTTC	CASSVVAGTGNWNQETQYF	TRBV9	TRBJ2-5	once	TRBD1
TGTGCCTGGAGGGCGAACACTGAAGCTTTCTTT	CAWRANTEAFF	TRBV30	TRBJ1-1	NA	NA
TGTGCCAGTAGTAGAGGGTCGTATAATGAAAAACTGTTTTTT	CASSRGSYNEKLFF	TRBV19	TRBJ1-4	NA	NA
TGTGCCAGCAGTGATCCCGCCTGGAGTGAAAAACTGTTTTTT	CASSDPAWSEKLFF	TRBV2	TRBJ1-4	NA	NA
TGTGCCAGCAGCTTACCGGACAGGGTGGGCGAGCAGTACTTC	CASSLPDRVGEQYF	TRBV11-1	TRBJ2-7	many	TRBD1
TGTGCCAGTAGTACCTTCGACAGGGTGAATCTTAACACTGAAGCTTTCTTT	CASSTFDRVNLNTEAFF	TRBV19	TRBJ1-1	NA	TRBD1
TGTGCTAGCAGCTTATCGGGTAGCGGGAGAGGGGAGCAGTTCTTC	CASSLSGSGRGEQFF	TRBV7-7	TRBJ2-1	NA	TRBD2
TGTGCCAGCAGCCCGGGACAGATCCGGAGCTATGGCTACACCTTC	CASSPGQIRSYGYTF	TRBV3-1/TRBV3-2	TRBJ1-2	NA	TRBD1
TGCGCCAGCAGCGAGGGGACTAGCGGGAAATACGAGCAGTACTTC	CASSEGTSGKYEQYF	TRBV5-1	TRBJ2-7	few	TRBD2
TGTGCCAGCAGGGGGGGGACAGGGGATATTTCACCCCTCCACTTT	CASRGGTGDISPLHF	TRBV2	TRBJ1-6	once	TRBD1
TGTGCCAGCACCCCGAGGGTGTGGCCTGGGGCCAACGTCCTGACTTTC	CASTPRVWPGANVLTF	TRBV2	TRBJ2-6	NA	NA
TGTGCCAGCAGTTACTTTGTTGGCGGATCCTACGAGCAGTACTTC	CASSYFVGGSYEQYF	TRBV6-5	TRBJ2-7	NA	NA
TGTGCCAGCAGCGTCCTAGCGGGAGAAACGGAGACCCAGTACTTC	CASSVLAGETETQYF	TRBV9	TRBJ2-5	NA	TRBD2
TGTGCCAGCAGGCAAGGGGCCTACGAGCAGTACTTC	CASRQGAYEQYF	TRBV6-6	TRBJ2-7	NA	NA
TGCGCCAGCAGCCTTAACGACAGGGCATGGGGTGAAAAACTGTTTTTT	CASSLNDRAWGEKLFF	TRBV4-1	TRBJ1-4	NA	TRBD1
TGTGCCAGCCGAGGGGCGGGACAGGGGGGCTACGAGCAGTACTTC	CASRGAGQGGYEQYF	TRBV27	TRBJ2-7	NA	TRBD1
TGTGCCAGCAGCTTAGAGCACCGATCTAACTATGGCTACACCTTC	CASSLEHRSNYGYTF	TRBV7-9	TRBJ1-2	NA	NA
TGTGCCAGTAGCAAGGGGCCCTCCTACAATGAGCAGTTCTTC	CASSKGPSYNEQFF	TRBV19	TRBJ2-1	NA	NA
TGCGCCAGCAGCCGGGCCGACAGGACCACTAATGAAAAACTGTTTTTT	CASSRADRTTNEKLFF	TRBV4-1	TRBJ1-4	NA	NA
TGTGCCAGCGGGGGCGGGAGGCGCACAGATACGCAGTATTTT	CASGGGRRTDTQYF	TRBV9	TRBJ2-3	NA	TRBD2
TGTGCCAGCAGCGTGAACGGGAGGGGACACGAGCAGTACTTC	CASSVNGRGHEQYF	TRBV21-1	TRBJ2-7	few	NA
TGTGCCAGCAGTGAACTGACAGGGGCCAGAACCGGGGAGCTGTTTTTT	CASSELTGARTGELFF	TRBV25-1	TRBJ2-2	NA	TRBD1
TGTGCCACCAGTGACGGGGACTACGACAATGAGCAGTTCTTC	CATSDGDYDNEQFF	TRBV24-1	TRBJ2-1	NA	TRBD2
TGTGCCAGCAGTTACCCCGACAGGTTTGGAAACACCATATATTTT	CASSYPDRFGNTIYF	TRBV6-6	TRBJ1-3	NA	NA
TGTGCCAGCAGCTTGGTCGGGGGCGGGAGCTATGAGCAGTTCTTC	CASSLVGGGSYEQFF	TRBV5-6	TRBJ2-1	NA	NA
TGTGCCAGCAGCCTTGGGACAGGGCCCTACGAGCAGTACTTC	CASSLGTGPYEQYF	TRBV14	TRBJ2-7	NA	TRBD1
TGCGCCAGCAGCTTGGTAGCGGGAGGGCCGGGGGAGCAGTACTTC	CASSLVAGGPGEQYF	TRBV5-1	TRBJ2-7	NA	TRBD2
TGTGCCAGTAGTATGCCTGATACAGGGATCTATGGCTACACCTTC	CASSMPDTGIYGYTF	TRBV19	TRBJ1-2	NA	NA
TGCGCCAGCAGCTCTACCGGGACTAGCGAGTACAATGAGCAGTTCTTC	CASSSTGTSEYNEQFF	TRBV4-1	TRBJ2-1	many	TRBD2
TGTGCCAGCAGCCAAGATATAGGACAGAGCTACGAGCAGTACTTC	CASSQDIGQSYEQYF	TRBV4-2	TRBJ2-7	NA	NA
TGTGCCAGCAGCCCACTCGTTAGCGGGAATGAGCAGTTCTTC	CASSPLVSGNEQFF	TRBV11-2	TRBJ2-1	NA	TRBD2